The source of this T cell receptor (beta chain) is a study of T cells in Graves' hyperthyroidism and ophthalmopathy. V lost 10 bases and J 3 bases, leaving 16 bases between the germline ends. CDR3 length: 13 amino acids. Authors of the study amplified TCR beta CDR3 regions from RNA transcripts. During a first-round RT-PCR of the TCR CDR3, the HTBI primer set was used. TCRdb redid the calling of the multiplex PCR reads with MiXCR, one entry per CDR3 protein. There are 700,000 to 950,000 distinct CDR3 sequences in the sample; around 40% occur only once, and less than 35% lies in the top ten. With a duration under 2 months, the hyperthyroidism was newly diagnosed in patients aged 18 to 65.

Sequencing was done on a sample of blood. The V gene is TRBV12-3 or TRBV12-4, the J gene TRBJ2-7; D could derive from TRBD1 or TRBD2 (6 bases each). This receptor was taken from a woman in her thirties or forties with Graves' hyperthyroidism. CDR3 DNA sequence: TGTGCCACGTCCGGGGGCCAGGGCTACGAGCAGTACTTC. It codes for CATSGGQGYEQYF.